What follows is one T cell receptor beta chain and its context. This entry comes from a study of cytomegalovirus exposure and HLA in healthy donors. The germline gives CDR1 LGHNA, CDR2 YNFKEQ. With 4 bases clipped from V and 0 bases from J, the junction kept 8 bases outside the gene matches. This CDR3 contains 19 residues. Primers: 60 Vbeta forward and 13 Jbeta reverse. Sequencing used immunoSEQ multiplex PCR; TCRdb keeps in-frame clones, though not all of them. The profile shows under 200,000 clones, roughly 80% of them singletons. The receptor comes from a boy between 2 and 15 years old in good health and CMV-seronegative. The sequenced material came from PBMCs. This rearrangement joins TRBV4-2 to TRBJ2-4, with 14 bases identical to TRBD2. The CDR3: CASSLLGLAGAGAKNIQYF. Here the CDR3 DNA reads TGTGCCAGCAGCCTCCTGGGACTAGCGGGAGCGGGAGCCAAAAACATTCAGTACTTC.